What follows are 12 T cell receptor beta chains derived from one specimen sequenced in a study of blood T cell repertoires in COVID-19. The method was immunoSEQ multiplex PCR; TCRdb's version includes in-frame clones alone and lacks a portion of them. The table has 59,000 or so clones, more than 75% seen once. The sample comprised peripheral blood. The receptors here all came from a human donor in a cohort sampled during active COVID-19.

The gene calls are TRBV10-2 and TRBJ2-3; tentative D call: TRBD1 (5 bases). Germline loops: CDR1 WSHSY, CDR2 SAAADI. The CDR3 has 15 amino acids. V was clipped by 1 base and J by 3 bases, with 11 bases between them. This CDR3 reads CASSEWQGMTDTQYF. CDR3 bases: TGCGCCAGCAGTGAGTGGCAGGGAATGACAGATACGCAGTATTTT.

The gene calls are TRBV18 and TRBJ2-7; weak D call: TRBD1 (6 bases). Germline CDR1 and CDR2: KGHSH and LQKENI. Trimming shortened V by 5 bases and J by 10 bases, and 15 bases separated the two germline ends. The CDR3 extends over 12 amino acids. This CDR3 reads CASSSKPGHQYV. The CDR3 DNA reads as TGTGCCAGCTCATCGAAACCGGGACATCAGTACGTC.

This clone was seen a handful of times. The chain has TRBV18 and TRBJ1-5; maybe TRBD1 (6 bases). Per germline, CDR1 KGHSH and CDR2 LQKENI. Trimming pared 4 bases from V and 6 bases from J, leaving 13 bases between. The CDR3 sequence is 14 residues long. The chain's CDR3 is CASSQNPGAQPQHF. The CDR3 nucleotides read TGTGCCAGCTCACAGAATCCAGGGGCTCAGCCCCAGCATTTT.

Written as DNA, the CDR3 is TGTGCCAGCAGCTTACCCCAGGGGCGGAATGGGGATACGCAGTATTTT. It translates to CASSLPQGRNGDTQYF. The chain has TRBV7-9 and TRBJ2-3, with D possibly matching TRBD1 (6 bases). This CDR3 spans 16 amino acids. The germline V and J ends were trimmed by 2 bases and 6 bases, with 18 bases remaining between them. Germline values: CDR1 SEHNR, CDR2 FQNEAQ (reference sequence).

This sequence joins TRBV6-5 and TRBJ1-2, with a weak D call TRBD1 (5 bases). With 2 bases removed from V and 6 bases from J, the gap between germline ends came to 10 bases. CDR1 and CDR2 from the germline V gene are MNHEY and SVGAGI. CDR3 length equals 13 residues. The CDR3 bases are TGTGCCAGCAGTTACGCGGGACTGGATGGCTACACCTTC. It yields the protein CASSYAGLDGYTF.

This clone was seen a few times. The V gene is TRBV5-5, the J gene TRBJ2-7, with D perhaps TRBD1 (5 bases). CDR3 length equals 14 residues. V was shortened by 1 base and J by 5 bases, with 13 bases between the two germline ends. Germline V lookup: CDR1 SGHKS, CDR2 YYEKEE (reference sequence). CDR3 DNA sequence: TGTGCCAGCAGCTTGAGGGCAGGGCAGGACGAGCAGTACGTC. Protein: CASSLRAGQDEQYV.

J is TRBJ2-2 and V is TRBV19; tentative D call: TRBD1 (5 bases). This CDR3 contains 13 residues. Germline V CDR1 and CDR2: LNHDA, SQIVND (reference sequence). The V end lost 6 bases, the J end lost 0 bases, and 5 bases lay between the germline ends. The CDR3: CASRQANTGELFF. In nucleotides, the CDR3 is TGTGCCAGTAGACAGGCGAACACCGGGGAGCTGTTTTTT.

In DNA form, the CDR3 reads TGTGCCAGCAGTTACAGGGGGTCTGGGGCCAACGTCCTGACTTTC. This gives the protein CASSYRGSGANVLTF. The chain uses TRBV7-2 and TRBJ2-6; 8 nucleotides agree with TRBD1. The CDR3 totals 15 residues. Germline V gene lookup returns CDR1 SGHTA and CDR2 FQGNSA. V was pared by 6 bases and J by 1 base, with 2 bases of the junction left unmatched. Drawing the rest from reference TRBV7-2 and TRBJ2-6, the complete variable domain is GAGVSQSPSNKVTEKGKDVELRCDPISGHTALYWYRQSLGQGLEFLIYFQGNSAPDKSGLPSDRFSAERTGGSVSTLTIQRTQQEDSAVYLCASSYRGSGANVLTFGAGSRLTVL.

The gene calls are TRBV24-1 and TRBJ2-7, with a weak D call TRBD1 (5 bases). Deletions cut 6 bases from V and 6 bases from J, with 14 bases between. CDR1 and CDR2 (germline): KGHDR, SFDVKD. This CDR3 is 13 amino acids long. The CDR3: CATSYPRGAEQYF. The CDR3 DNA reads TGTGCCACCAGTTATCCAAGGGGTGCCGAGCAGTACTTC.

V gene TRBV14 combines with J gene TRBJ2-1, with 7 bases identical to TRBD1. V trimming: 4 bases; J trimming: 8 bases; junction bases outside the gene matches: 5. This CDR3 comprises 13 residues. Per germline, CDR1 SGHDN and CDR2 FVKESK. The CDR3 spells CASSRDSGYEQFF. For the CDR3, the DNA is TGTGCCAGCAGCCGGGACAGTGGTTATGAGCAGTTCTTC.

The chain employs TRBV5-1 and TRBJ2-7, with 9 bases lining up with TRBD1. J lost 5 bases, V lost 0 bases, and 6 bases had no gene match. Germline CDR1 and CDR2: SGHRS and YFSETQ. CDR3 length equals 15 residues. As DNA, the CDR3 is TGCGCCAGCAGCTTGGCCGGAGGGACAGGGCACGAGCAGTACTTC. Translating it yields CASSLAGGTGHEQYF. The full variable domain, in which reference TRBV5-1 and TRBJ2-7 provide the parts outside the CDR3, is KAGVTQTPRYLIKTRGQQVTLSCSPISGHRSVSWYQQTPGQGLQFLFEYFSETQRNKGNFPGRFSGRQFSNSRSEMNVSTLELGDSALYLCASSLAGGTGHEQYFGPGTRLTVT.

This clone was picked up a small number of times. The genes are TRBV3-1 (or the pseudogene TRBV3-2) and TRBJ1-6; tentative D call: TRBD1 (5 bases). The ends were cut back, 2 bases at V and 9 bases at J, with 14 bases in the middle. Germline V CDR1 and CDR2: LGHDT, YNNKEL (reference sequence). The CDR3 extends over 15 amino acids. The CDR3, as DNA: TGTGCCAGCAGCCAACGGGGGGGGTCGGGTTCACCCCTCCACTTT. It encodes CASSQRGGSGSPLHF.